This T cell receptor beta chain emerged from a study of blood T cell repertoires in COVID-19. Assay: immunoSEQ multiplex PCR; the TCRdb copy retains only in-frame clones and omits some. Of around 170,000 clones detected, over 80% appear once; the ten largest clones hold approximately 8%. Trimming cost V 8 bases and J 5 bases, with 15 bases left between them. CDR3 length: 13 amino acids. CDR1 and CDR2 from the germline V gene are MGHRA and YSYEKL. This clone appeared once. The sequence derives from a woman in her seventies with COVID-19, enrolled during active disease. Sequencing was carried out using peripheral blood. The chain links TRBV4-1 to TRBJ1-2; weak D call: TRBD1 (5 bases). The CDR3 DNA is TGCGCCAGCTCCCGGGGGGGTGGATATGGCTACACCTTC. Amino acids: CASSRGGGYGYTF.